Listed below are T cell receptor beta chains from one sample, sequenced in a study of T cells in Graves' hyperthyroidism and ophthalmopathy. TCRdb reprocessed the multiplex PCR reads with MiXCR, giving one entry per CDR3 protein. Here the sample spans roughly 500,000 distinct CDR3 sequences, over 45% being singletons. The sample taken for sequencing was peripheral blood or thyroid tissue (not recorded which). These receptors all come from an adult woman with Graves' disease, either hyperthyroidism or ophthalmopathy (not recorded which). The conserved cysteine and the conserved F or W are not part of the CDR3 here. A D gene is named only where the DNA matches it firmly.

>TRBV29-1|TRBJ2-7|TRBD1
SVAEPTGNEQY
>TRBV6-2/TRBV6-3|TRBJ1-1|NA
ASWNRFTEAF
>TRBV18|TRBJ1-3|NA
ASSLKDTGNTIY
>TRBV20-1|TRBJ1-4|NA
SAKQASEKLF
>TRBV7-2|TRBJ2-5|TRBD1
ASSPTGTGGRKTQY
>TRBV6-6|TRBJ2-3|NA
ASRDGDTGTQY
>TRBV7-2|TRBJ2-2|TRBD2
ASSTSGIAGELF
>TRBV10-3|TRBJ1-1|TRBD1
AVEPGQGNTEAF
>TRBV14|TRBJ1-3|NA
ASSRQGGNTIY
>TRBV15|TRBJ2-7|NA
ATSRVGGEQY
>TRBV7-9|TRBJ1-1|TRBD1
ASSQGGEAF